This T cell receptor (beta chain) came from a study of T cells in Graves' hyperthyroidism and ophthalmopathy (dated by TCRdb to the late 2010s). Notes on the research overall: Peripheral blood was sampled at the time of initial diagnosis, prior to any treatment. To identify distinguishing TCR V-J signatures, a discovery cohort of around 100 patients was used, comprising some 45 with Graves' ophthalmopathy and some 60 with stable Graves' hyperthyroidism. Prospective prediction of ophthalmopathy was tested in an independent validation cohort of 18 to 20 hyperthyroidism patients and 15 to 17 patients who later progressed to ophthalmopathy. The 100 or so discovery patients were randomly split 7:3 into training and test sets. Thyroid tissue and blood T-cell repertoires from six Graves' hyperthyroidism patients were also compared in the study. After blood sampling, hyperthyroidism patients were treated with methimazole at a starting dose of 30 mg daily, and ophthalmopathy patients were treated with high-dose intravenous methylprednisolone. The paper reports TCR Vbeta CDR3 sequencing of some 140 peripheral blood samples: approximately 43 ophthalmopathy, approximately 74 hyperthyroidism and approximately 17 progressor patients.

What the study reported, not specific to this receptor: Ophthalmopathy was separated from stable hyperthyroidism by a 13 V-J signature model, with approximately 90% sensitivity and approximately 81% specificity obtained in cross-validation and 80%/75% obtained in testing. During validation, the model predicted progression to ophthalmopathy a median of around 7 months ahead of onset, with 70.59% sensitivity and around 73% specificity. Sample size was not statistically predetermined, and blinding of investigators to group allocation was not performed. Blood samples also contained most of the expanded thyroid clonotypes (frequency above 0.001), which suggests that blood repertoires may reflect thyroid immune responses.

The TCR beta CDR3 regions were amplified from RNA transcripts. The TCR CDR3 was subjected to a first round of RT-PCR using the HTBI primer set and the Qiagen OneStep RT-PCR kit. Libraries were constructed in a second round of multiplex PCR, after which size selection and purification were carried out. Paired-end sequencing of the libraries was performed with 100 bp reads on an Illumina HiSeq2000. The source study handled its data this way. Raw data were processed with SOAPnuke, discarding reads with adapters, uncalled bases, mean Phred below 15, or no exact constant-primer or identifier match. COPE v1.2.5 was used to merge the high-quality paired reads, and each unique nucleotide sequence was defined as a clonotype. Clonotypes were aligned to IMGT TRBV, TRBD and TRBJ reference segments using MiTCR v1.1. The analysis included only V-J combinations with a frequency above 0.0001, which together covered roughly 99% of the repertoires. The TCS score was defined as F50 (clonal expansion) divided by E x V (chaos), with BLOSUM62-based TCRdist calculated between CDR3 peptides within each V-J. Welch's t-statistics and random forest reduced 514 V-J features to under 15, which were used in a naive Bayes classifier (R e1071). Clones were called with MiXCR by TCRdb after fastp trimmed the public reads at Q25, and only in-frame beta chains were retained. Each entry is one CDR3 protein sequence, shown with its most common DNA and genes. These V and J calls are TCRdb output, not the study's own analysis. The sample data list roughly 400,000 distinct CDR3 sequences, and more than 12% of these were observed just once. The ten largest clonotypes hold approximately 29% of the sample.

Ophthalmopathy patients had moderately to severely active disease, Clinical Activity Score of at least 3, NOSPECS grade of at least 4, and duration under 3 months. Patients with uncontrolled infections, other autoimmune diseases, pregnancy or lactation were excluded. Diagnoses relied on clinical symptoms, serum thyroxine and TRAb, thyroid ultrasound and orbital computed tomography. PBMCs were separated from about 10 ml of fresh peripheral blood using Ficoll-Paque density gradient centrifugation. Total RNA was extracted with Trizol reagent, and quality was checked on an Agilent 2100 Bioanalyzer. There are many counts of this clonotype. There is no known antigen for this receptor. Per-nucleotide qualities are absent, and no much larger clonotype sits a single base away. V is cut back by 4 bases and J by 6 bases, with 1 base in the junction unmatched. From the cysteine through the phenylalanine, the CDR3 covers 14 amino acids. Only CDR3 DNA remains: 42 bases, in frame from the first base. Per the germline V gene (reference sequence), LGHDT is the CDR1 and YNNKEL is the CDR2.

Rearrangement joined TRBV3-1 to TRBJ2-2; TRBD1 agrees with 11 junctional bases. The sequenced sample consisted of blood. The origin of this receptor is a man aged 45 to 65 with Graves' ophthalmopathy. The DNA sequence is as follows: TGTGCCAGCAGCCGGACAGGGGGCTCCGGGGAGCTGTTTTTT. This gives the protein CASSRTGGSGELFF.